The TCR beta chain under discussion was sequenced for a study of tumor and adjacent non-tumor tissue in lung cancer. Study context: There were 11 to 13 adenocarcinoma, 2 squamous cell carcinoma and 1 small cell lung cancer cases.

This clonotype was seen more than once but under ten times. Its target is not known. At one end the junction does not follow the germline gene, possibly because of a read error. The V gene's germline CDR1 is MDHEN and CDR2 SYDVKM. This CDR3 is built from 15 residues. Study-level findings and limits: In normal lung, the top 100 clones were significantly more dominant than in tumor. Significantly higher TCR diversity was found in tumor than normal lung. Higher tumor TCR diversity was associated with shorter survival.

Three rounds of nested PCR, following a modified ARM-PCR protocol, produced the TCRbeta library. TCRdb reprocessed the multiplex PCR reads via MiXCR and lists one record per CDR3 protein. The sample includes approximately 71,000 distinct CDR3 sequences, 60% seen only once; the top ten take around 20%. This sample's RNA came from whole unsorted tissue. This TCR was sampled from a man in his fifties with non-small cell lung cancer. V and J are TRBV28 and TRBJ1-2; TRBD1 might be the D (5 bases). Sequencing was done on a sample of lung tumor tissue. The DNA of the CDR3 is TGTGCCAGCAGTTTGGGGACGCGAATTTCCTATGGCTACATCTTC. This gives the protein CASSLGTRISYGYIF.